This T cell receptor (beta chain) was sequenced for a study of healthy donors' naive CD4 and CD8 T cells. Across the study: Three donor age groups were sampled: 20-25, 40-50 and 60-70 years; half female. Broader study findings: CDR3 charge plus V and J genes appeared to account for approximately 13% of CD4/CD8 variance. Bias from naive T cell homeostatic proliferation was not addressed.

Each TCR library used approximately 500 ng of total RNA and a linear amplification protocol. TCRdb redid the calling of the reads with MiXCR, one entry per CDR3 protein. Among about 180,000 distinct CDR3 sequences, 74% were seen once, and the ten largest hold roughly 2.3%. CDR3 length: 15 residues. V dropped 3 bases and J dropped 3 bases, with 15 bases sitting between them. CDR1 SGHNT and CDR2 YYREEE come from the germline V gene (reference sequence). CD4+CD8-CD45RO-CD45RA+ cells were naive CD4+; CD8+CD4-CD45RA+CD27bright cells were naive CD8+. With regard to this clonotype: Its antigen is currently unknown.

This receptor was obtained from a pool of human donors in good health; the sample pools cells from several healthy donors. The V call is TRBV5-4, the J call TRBJ1-2; TRBD1 might be the D (5 bases). Sequenced input: naive CD4+ and CD8+ T cells sorted from blood, pooled from several donors. The CDR3 spells CASSSGQLRDYGYTF. DNA of the CDR3: TGTGCCAGCAGCTCCGGACAACTAAGGGACTATGGCTACACCTTC.